This T cell receptor beta chain appears in the sequencing data of a study of blood T cell repertoires in COVID-19. TCRdb's table, derived via immunoSEQ multiplex PCR, lists solely in-frame clones and lacks some. The table lists under 80,000 clones, approximately 86% of them singletons. V was trimmed by 3 bases and J by 0 bases, leaving 11 bases between them. The CDR3 is 15 residues long. The V gene's germline CDR1 is MNHEY and CDR2 SVGAGI. This rearrangement joins TRBV6-5 to TRBJ1-2; no clear D. Sequenced: peripheral blood. This receptor was identified in a human donor in a cohort sampled during active COVID-19. The CDR3 loop is CASSYYGGPNYGYTF. The CDR3 coding sequence is TGTGCCAGCAGTTATTATGGCGGCCCTAACTATGGCTACACCTTC.